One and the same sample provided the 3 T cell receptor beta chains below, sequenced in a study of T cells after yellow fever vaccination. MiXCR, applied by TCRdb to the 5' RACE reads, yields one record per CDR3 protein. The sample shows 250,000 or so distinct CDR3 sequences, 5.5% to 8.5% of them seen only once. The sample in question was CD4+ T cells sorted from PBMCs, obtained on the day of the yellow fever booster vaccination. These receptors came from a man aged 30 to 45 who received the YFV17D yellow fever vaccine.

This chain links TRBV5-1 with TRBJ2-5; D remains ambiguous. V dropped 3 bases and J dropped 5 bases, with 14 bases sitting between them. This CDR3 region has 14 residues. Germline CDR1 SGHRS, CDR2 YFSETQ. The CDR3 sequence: CASSYYRPPETQYF. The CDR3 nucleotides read TGCGCCAGCAGCTACTACCGGCCCCCGGAGACCCAGTACTTC.

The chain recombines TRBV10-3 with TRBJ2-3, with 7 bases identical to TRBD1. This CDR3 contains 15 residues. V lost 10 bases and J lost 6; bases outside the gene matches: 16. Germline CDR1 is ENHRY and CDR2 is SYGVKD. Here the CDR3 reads CATHRGRGLGDTQYF. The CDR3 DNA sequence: TGTGCCACCCACAGGGGACGCGGGCTAGGGGATACGCAGTATTTT.

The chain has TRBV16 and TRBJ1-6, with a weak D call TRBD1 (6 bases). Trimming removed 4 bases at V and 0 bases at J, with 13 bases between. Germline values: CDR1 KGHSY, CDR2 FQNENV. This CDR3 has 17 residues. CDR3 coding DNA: TGTGCCAGCAGCCTCCTAGACAGGAGCTCCTATAATTCACCCCTCCACTTT. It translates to CASSLLDRSSYNSPLHF.